These T cell receptor beta chains were read from a single sample in a study of shared clonotypes between healthy human individuals. Libraries were prepared by immunoSEQ multiplex PCR; TCRdb keeps only in-frame clonotypes and omits some of them. Among some 630,000 clones listed, approximately 79% were seen once. Sequencing was performed on memory CD4+ T cells sorted from blood. These receptors all stem from a woman under 40 in good health. Each CDR3 is given with its conserved first and last residue. A D gene is named only where the DNA matches it firmly. Part of the rows lack a size; the others show once, few, many or a class for expanded clones.

>-|-|12|TRBV7-7|TRBJ2-2
CASSPNTGELFF
TGTGCCAGCAGCCCGAACACCGGGGAGCTGTTTTTT
>-|-|14|TRBV5-1|TRBJ1-3
CASSLGHSGNTIYF
TGCGCCAGCAGCTTAGGACACTCTGGAAACACCATATATTTT
>-|-|12|TRBV29-1|TRBJ2-7
CSVEEAGAKQYF
TGCAGCGTTGAAGAGGCAGGGGCTAAGCAGTACTTC
>few|TRBD1|15|TRBV2|TRBJ2-7
CASITDRGFSYEQYF
TGTGCCAGCATTACGGACAGGGGGTTTTCCTACGAGCAGTACTTC
>-|-|14|TRBV6-6|TRBJ1-5
CASSLGRLNQPQHF
TGTGCCAGCAGCCTCGGGAGGCTCAATCAGCCCCAGCATTTT
>-|TRBD2|16|TRBV5-4|TRBJ2-3
CASSPQSGRAGDTQYF
TGTGCCAGCAGCCCGCAAAGCGGGAGGGCCGGTGATACGCAGTATTTT
>once|TRBD1|15|TRBV7-9|TRBJ1-4
CASSSRQGGNEKLFF
TGTGCCAGCAGCTCCCGACAGGGGGGGAATGAAAAACTGTTTTTT
>-|TRBD2|16|TRBV4-1|TRBJ2-5
CASSQGEGRLHETQYF
TGCGCCAGCAGCCAAGGGGAGGGCCGCCTTCACGAGACCCAGTACTTC
>-|TRBD1|14|TRBV5-6|TRBJ1-2
CASSLGTGGNGYTF
TGTGCCAGCAGCTTGGGGACAGGGGGCAATGGCTACACCTTC
>-|TRBD1|15|TRBV5-6|TRBJ1-1
CASSLRDSWNTEAFF
TGTGCCAGCAGTTTACGGGACAGCTGGAACACTGAAGCTTTCTTT
>-|-|15|TRBV2|TRBJ1-4
CASSEEGSPLEKLFF
TGTGCCAGCAGTGAAGAGGGCAGTCCGTTGGAAAAACTGTTTTTT
>few|-|14|TRBV5-1|TRBJ2-7
CASSLSQGLNEQYF
TGCGCCAGCAGCTTGAGCCAGGGGCTCAACGAGCAGTACTTC
>-|-|12|TRBV10-3|TRBJ2-3
CAISELKDTQYF
TGTGCCATCAGTGAGTTAAAAGATACGCAGTATTTT
>-|TRBD2|15|TRBV19|TRBJ2-1
CATRVTGTSGNEQFF
TGTGCCACCCGAGTTACCGGGACTAGCGGCAATGAGCAGTTCTTC
>once|TRBD2|11|TRBV5-1|TRBJ2-1
CASSLAGEQFF
TGCGCCAGCAGCTTAGCGGGGGAGCAGTTCTTC
>-|-|15|TRBV6-1|TRBJ1-2
CASSVGTMGPYGYTF
TGTGCCAGCAGTGTTGGGACAATGGGTCCCTATGGCTACACCTTC
>-|-|16|TRBV5-1|TRBJ2-3
CASSLGQGPLTDTQYF
TGCGCCAGCAGCTTGGGGCAGGGCCCTCTCACAGATACGCAGTATTTT
>-|-|13|TRBV5-4|TRBJ2-3
CASSPGTPDTQYF
TGTGCCAGCAGTCCCGGGACCCCAGATACGCAGTATTTT
>-|-|14|TRBV19|TRBJ2-7
CASSTQGTNGEQYF
TGTGCCAGTAGTACACAGGGAACCAACGGCGAGCAGTACTTC